The 27 T cell receptor beta chains listed next were all sequenced from one sample in a study of cytomegalovirus exposure and HLA in healthy donors. Use of 60 Vbeta and 13 Jbeta primers characterized the PCR. Sequencing used immunoSEQ multiplex PCR; TCRdb keeps in-frame clones, though not all of them. The sample contains some 140,000 clones, around 72% of which appear only once. The sequencing input was PBMCs. Receptors were obtained from a man aged 50 to 60 in good health and CMV-seropositive.

This chain uses TRBV18 with TRBJ2-7, with 9 bases that match TRBD1. The ends lost 2 bases at V and 2 bases at J; junction bases unmatched: 1. CDR3 length equals 14 residues. CDR1 and CDR2 (germline): KGHSH, LQKENI. CDR3 loop: CASSPWTGAYEQYF. CDR3 nucleotides: TGTGCCAGCTCACCATGGACAGGGGCCTACGAGCAGTACTTC.

This clone was picked up one time. V is TRBV4-1 and J is TRBJ2-7; 8 bases fit TRBD1. This CDR3 contains 14 residues. Trimming at V came to 1 base and at J to 3 bases, leaving 2 bases not matched to a gene. In germline, CDR1 is MGHRA, CDR2 YSYEKL. The CDR3 is CASSQVGQGYEQYF. As DNA, the CDR3 is TGCGCCAGCAGCCAAGTTGGACAGGGCTACGAGCAGTACTTC.

This chain links TRBV7-8 with TRBJ1-1, with TRBD1 as a possible D gene (5 bases). Trimming removed 3 bases from V and 0 bases from J, with 14 bases in between. CDR3 length: 16 amino acids. Germline V gives CDR1 SGHVS, CDR2 FQNEAQ. The CDR3 is CASSFMGGGMNTEAFF. Here the CDR3 DNA reads TGTGCCAGCAGCTTTATGGGGGGTGGGATGAACACTGAAGCTTTCTTT.

This clone was seen once. The chain is built from TRBV7-2 and TRBJ1-2, with D perhaps TRBD1 (6 bases). The V and J ends lost 5 bases and 8 bases respectively, with 18 bases between them. This CDR3 comprises 14 residues. Germline V lookup: CDR1 SGHTA, CDR2 FQGNSA. The CDR3 reads CASSPRSGELGYTF. Written as DNA, the CDR3 is TGTGCCAGCAGCCCCCGGTCAGGGGAGCTAGGCTACACCTTC.

V usage is TRBV5-4 and J usage is TRBJ2-7; 7 nucleotides agree with TRBD1. The germline V gene encodes CDR1 SGHNT and CDR2 YYREEE (reference sequence). V was pared by 4 bases and J by 4 bases, with 8 bases of the junction left unmatched. The CDR3 loop spans 14 amino acids. The CDR3 spells CASSPPGQSYEQYF. The CDR3 region has the DNA TGTGCCAGCAGCCCACCGGGACAGAGTTACGAGCAGTACTTC.

The chain employs TRBV23-1 and TRBJ2-3; D may be TRBD2 (5 bases). TRBV23-1 is known as an ORF, though its function is uncertain. The V gene lost 2 bases and the J gene lost 8 bases, with 14 bases spanning the gap. The CDR3 extends over 14 amino acids. CDR3 bases: TGCGCCAGCAGTCAACAGCCCGGGGTGGTTACGCAGTATTTT. Translation gives CASSQQPGVVTQYF.

V and J are TRBV12-5 and TRBJ2-3; 7 bases are a match to TRBD1. The CDR3 sequence is 14 residues long. V dropped 0 bases and J dropped 6; count of bases not matched to a gene: 3. CDR1 is LGHNT and CDR2 is FRNRAP in the germline V gene. In DNA form, the CDR3 reads TGTGCTAGTGGTTTGGTACAGGGGTTGGATACGCAGTATTTT. Its translation is CASGLVQGLDTQYF.

The gene calls are TRBV5-4 and TRBJ1-6; D perhaps matches TRBD1 (6 bases). The CDR3 extends over 16 amino acids. Trimming took off 4 bases at V and 0 bases at J, with 11 bases between the two ends. Germline V gives CDR1 SGHNT, CDR2 YYREEE (reference sequence). The CDR3 reads CASSAGQSSYNSPLHF. The CDR3 nucleotides are TGTGCCAGCAGCGCCGGACAGAGCTCCTATAATTCACCCCTCCACTTT.

Notes on this clone: One junction end does not reproduce the germline sequence, and a read error may be involved. The chain combines TRBV7-9 with TRBJ1-3, with a possible D match to TRBD1 (5 bases). Germline CDR1 reads SEHNR; CDR2 reads FQNEAQ (reference sequence). CDR3 length equals 17 residues. The CDR3 here is CSSSFLDTLGKGNTIYF. DNA for the CDR3: TGTTCCAGCAGTTTTCTGGACACCCTAGGAAAAGGAAACACCATATATTTT.

The genes are TRBV10-2 and TRBJ2-5; no clear D. Germline CDR1 reads WSHSY; CDR2 reads SAAADI. The CDR3 is 14 residues long. V shed 4 bases and J shed 0 bases, with 9 bases lying between them. The CDR3 region has the DNA TGCGCCAGCAGTGTAACTTTGTACCAAGAGACCCAGTACTTC. This sequence encodes CASSVTLYQETQYF.

As for this clone: Other DNA sequences in this specimen translate into the identical CDR3. The chain has TRBV5-1 and TRBJ2-3, with D unclear. The germline V gene has CDR1 SGHRS and CDR2 YFSETQ. The V and J ends lost 4 bases and 6 bases respectively, with 9 bases between them. The CDR3 totals 12 residues. This chain's CDR3 is CASSPGVDTQYF. The CDR3 DNA reads TGCGCCAGCAGCCCCGGAGTCGATACGCAGTATTTT.

V usage is TRBV19 and J usage is TRBJ2-7, with 8 positions matching TRBD2. Germline V CDR1 and CDR2: LNHDA, SQIVND (reference sequence). Germline trimming cut 5 bases from V and 3 bases from J; bases unmatched to any gene: 12. The CDR3 spans 16 residues. CDR3 nucleotides: TGTGCCAGTAGTCCCCGGGGTAGCGGGAAACGCTACGAGCAGTACTTC. This codes for CASSPRGSGKRYEQYF.

This clone was found once. The gene calls are TRBV6-5 and TRBJ2-7, with a tentative D call TRBD1 (6 bases). The V and J ends lost 6 bases and 3 bases respectively, with 18 bases between them. Germline CDR1 is MNHEY and CDR2 is SVGAGI. This CDR3 has 15 residues. CDR3 residues: CASSTKTGLLYEQYF. The CDR3 nucleotides are TGTGCCAGCAGCACCAAGACAGGTCTCCTCTACGAGCAGTACTTC.

Of note for this clone: At the DNA level, this CDR3 is encoded by other sequences in the same sample as well. The V and J genes are TRBV18 and TRBJ1-1; maybe TRBD1 (5 bases). Germline loops: CDR1 KGHSH, CDR2 LQKENI. The CDR3 extends over 14 amino acids. V shed 2 bases and J shed 1 base, with 8 bases lying between them. CDR3 protein: CASSPAGRNTEAFF. The CDR3 coding sequence is TGTGCCAGCTCACCAGCGGGACGGAACACTGAAGCTTTCTTT.

The J gene is TRBJ2-2, the V gene TRBV7-3; 7 bases map to TRBD1. The CDR3 length is 15 residues. Germline assignment: CDR1 SGHTA and CDR2 FQGTGA. Trimming took 5 bases from V and 4 from J; bases not matched to a gene: 7. The CDR3 sequence is CASSPTGTATGELFF. The CDR3 bases are TGTGCCAGCAGCCCAACCGGGACAGCCACCGGGGAGCTGTTTTTT. The full variable domain, its missing parts supplied by reference TRBV7-3 and TRBJ2-2, is GAGVSQTPSNKVTEKGKYVELRCDPISGHTALYWYRQSLGQGPEFLIYFQGTGAADDSGLPNDRFFAVRPEGSVSTLKIQRTERGDSAVYLCASSPTGTATGELFFGEGSRLTVL.

CDR3 in amino acids: CASSLTGFQNSPLHF. CDR3 DNA sequence: TGTGCCAGCAGCTTAACAGGGTTCCAGAATTCACCCCTCCACTTT. The rearrangement joins TRBV5-6 to TRBJ1-6; maybe TRBD1 (6 bases). There are 15 residues in the CDR3. Germline V lookup: CDR1 SGHDT, CDR2 YYEEEE. V was pared by 2 bases and J by 7 bases, with 13 bases between.

This clone was found a few times. V is TRBV9 and J is TRBJ2-2; a possible D gene is TRBD1 (7 bases). CDR1 is SGDLS and CDR2 is YYNGEE in the germline V gene. Trimming left V 3 bases short and J 0 bases short, with 18 bases between. This CDR3 comprises 18 residues. For the CDR3, the DNA is TGTGCCAGCAGCGGGGGACTGGGACAGCAGACGAACACCGGGGAGCTGTTTTTT. This encodes CASSGGLGQQTNTGELFF.

V and J are TRBV6-1 and TRBJ1-1; D not resolved. Germline assignment: CDR1 MNHNS and CDR2 SASEGT. Trimming pared 3 bases from V and 3 bases from J, leaving 11 bases between. The CDR3 contains 14 residues. This CDR3 is CASSDYGTYTEAFF. CDR3 in DNA: TGTGCCAGCAGTGACTATGGTACGTACACTGAAGCTTTCTTT.

CDR3 residues: CASSLLGPSSYNEQFF. CDR3 coding DNA: TGTGCCAGCAGCTTACTCGGTCCGAGCTCCTACAATGAGCAGTTCTTC. The rearrangement joins TRBV13 to TRBJ2-1; no clear D. V lost 2 bases, J lost 0 bases, and 11 bases lay in between. Germline V gene lookup returns CDR1 PRHDT and CDR2 FYEKMQ (reference sequence). The CDR3 runs to 16 residues.

The chain joins TRBV5-1 to TRBJ1-3; 8 bases align to TRBD1. The CDR3 extends over 14 amino acids. Per germline, CDR1 SGHRS and CDR2 YFSETQ. Trimming at V came to 4 bases and at J to 7 bases, leaving 7 bases not matched to a gene. CDR3 nucleotide sequence: TGCGCCAGCAGCGCTAGGACAGGGAGTAACACCATATATTTT. Its translation: CASSARTGSNTIYF.

As concerns this clone: This sample includes further DNA sequences coding for the same CDR3. The chain employs TRBV2 and TRBJ1-1; weak D call: TRBD1 (5 bases). Germline V gives CDR1 SNHLY, CDR2 FYNNEI. CDR3 size: 13 residues. Trimming took off 7 bases at V and 2 bases at J, with 11 bases between the two ends. The CDR3 nucleotides are TGTGCCAGCACCAGACAGATAAACACTGAAGCTTTCTTT. Protein product: CASTRQINTEAFF.

The rearrangement joins TRBV6-6 to TRBJ1-6; D might be TRBD1 (5 bases). V was pared by 2 bases and J by 6 bases, with 11 bases between. CDR3 length equals 15 residues. The germline V gene encodes CDR1 MNHNY and CDR2 SVGAGI (reference sequence). The CDR3 reads CASSYGPGANSPLHF. CDR3 nucleotide sequence: TGTGCCAGCAGTTACGGGCCTGGGGCTAATTCACCCCTCCACTTT.

The V call is TRBV18, the J call TRBJ1-5, with TRBD1 matching 8 bases. This CDR3 spans 15 amino acids. Per the germline V gene, CDR1 is KGHSH and CDR2 is LQKENI. V was pared by 2 bases and J by 6 bases, with 6 bases of the junction left unmatched. Here the CDR3 DNA reads TGTGCCAGCTCACCAGACAGGGGAGTCGGTCAGCCCCAGCATTTT. It encodes CASSPDRGVGQPQHF.

This clone was seen a handful of times. The rearrangement joins TRBV2 to TRBJ2-4; a possible D gene is TRBD2 (5 bases). CDR1 and CDR2 from the germline V gene are SNHLY and FYNNEI. CDR3 length: 14 amino acids. V shed 8 bases and J shed 3 bases, with 14 bases lying between them. The CDR3 is CASSPGLGKNIQYF. CDR3 DNA sequence: TGTGCCAGCTCACCGGGATTAGGCAAAAACATTCAGTACTTC.

The rearrangement joins TRBV6-5 to TRBJ2-3; TRBD1 aligns across 9 bases. The CDR3 extends over 14 amino acids. With 8 bases clipped from V and 9 bases from J, the junction kept 12 bases outside the gene matches. Looked up from germline, CDR1 is MNHEY and CDR2 is SVGAGI. The CDR3 protein is CASSGTGIGETQYF. The CDR3 DNA sequence: TGTGCCAGCTCCGGGACAGGGATAGGCGAGACGCAGTATTTT.

V usage is TRBV5-4 and J usage is TRBJ1-4; perhaps TRBD1 as D (5 bases). This CDR3 comprises 15 residues. The germline gives CDR1 SGHNT, CDR2 YYREEE (reference sequence). The V gene lost 7 bases and the J gene lost 4 bases, with 17 bases spanning the gap. CDR3 in amino acids: CASAPEGRNNEKLFF. DNA for the CDR3: TGTGCCAGCGCCCCGGAGGGGAGGAATAATGAAAAACTGTTTTTT.

The sample holds one count of this clone. J is TRBJ1-2 and V is TRBV15; no firm D call. The germline CDR1 and CDR2 sequences are LNHNV and YYDKDF (reference sequence). The CDR3 contains 16 residues. V was trimmed by 0 bases and J by 0 bases, leaving 11 bases between them. The CDR3, as DNA: TGTGCCACCAGCAGAGAAACCTTGGGAGCTAACTATGGCTACACCTTC. It translates to CATSRETLGANYGYTF.